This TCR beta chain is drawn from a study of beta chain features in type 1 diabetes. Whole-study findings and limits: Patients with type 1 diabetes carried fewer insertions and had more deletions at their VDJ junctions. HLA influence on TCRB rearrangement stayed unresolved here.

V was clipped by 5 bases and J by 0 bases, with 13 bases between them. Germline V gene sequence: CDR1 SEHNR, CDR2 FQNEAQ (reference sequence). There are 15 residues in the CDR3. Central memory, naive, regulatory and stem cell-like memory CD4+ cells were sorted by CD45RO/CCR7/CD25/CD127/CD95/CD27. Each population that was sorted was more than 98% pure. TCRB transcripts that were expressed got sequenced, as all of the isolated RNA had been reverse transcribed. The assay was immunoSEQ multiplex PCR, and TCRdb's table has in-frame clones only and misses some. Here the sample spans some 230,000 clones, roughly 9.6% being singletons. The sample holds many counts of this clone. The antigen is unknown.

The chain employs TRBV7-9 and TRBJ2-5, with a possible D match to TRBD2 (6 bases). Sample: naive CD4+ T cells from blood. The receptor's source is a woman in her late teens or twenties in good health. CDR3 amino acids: CASSQEGLHQETQYF. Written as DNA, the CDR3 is TGTGCCAGCAGCCAGGAGGGACTCCACCAAGAGACCCAGTACTTC.